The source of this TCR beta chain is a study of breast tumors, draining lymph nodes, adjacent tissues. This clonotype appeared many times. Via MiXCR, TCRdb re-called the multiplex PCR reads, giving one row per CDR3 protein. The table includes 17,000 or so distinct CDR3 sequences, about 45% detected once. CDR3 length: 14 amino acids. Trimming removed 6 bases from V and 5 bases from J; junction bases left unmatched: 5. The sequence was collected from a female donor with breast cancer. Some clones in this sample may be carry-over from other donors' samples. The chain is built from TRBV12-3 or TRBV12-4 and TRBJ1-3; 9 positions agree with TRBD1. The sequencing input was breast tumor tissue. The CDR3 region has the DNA TGTGCCAGCAGACACGACAGGGGGAGAAACACCATATATTTT. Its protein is CASRHDRGRNTIYF.